This T cell receptor beta chain is from a study of T cell responses to AZD1222 COVID-19 vaccine. Findings of the study overall: Recipients of AZD1222 seropositive at baseline numbered only 5 or 6. Following two doses of AZD1222, Spike-specific TCR breadth and depth rose. The donors showed a predominance of white British ancestry and of females, with possible underestimation of clonal diversity.

Sequenced by immunoSEQ multiplex PCR; TCRdb stores in-frame clones only, minus some. Here the sample spans 100,000 to 150,000 clones, approximately 85% being singletons. The CDR3 runs 16 residues. The V end lost 2 bases, the J end lost 5 bases, and 21 bases lay between the germline ends. Germline-derived CDR1 and CDR2 are GTSNPN and SVGIG (reference sequence). For this clone: What it binds is unknown.

The TCR sequence derives from an adult in good health. V usage is TRBV30 and J usage is TRBJ1-2, with D perhaps TRBD1 (5 bases). The sequencing here drew on peripheral blood, taken on day 0 of AZD1222 vaccination. The CDR3 nucleotides read TGTGCCTGGAGTCCTTGGGGCCTTACCTTGGGTTATGGCTACACCTTC. It specifies CAWSPWGLTLGYGYTF.